These T cell receptor beta chains were read from a single sample in a study of technical replicates of blood from a handful of donors. The data were produced by immunoSEQ multiplex PCR, yet TCRdb's version contains in-frame clones alone and is incomplete. Among tens of thousands of clones, roughly 94% were seen once, and the ten largest hold 0.2% to 0.3%. Sequenced input: T cells isolated from PBMCs. Receptors were obtained from a human donor in good health. Both conserved end residues are part of each CDR3. A D gene is named only where the DNA matches it firmly. Size is stated for part of the rows, as once, few or many counts, or as a class when the clone is expanded.

>TRBV12-2|.|.
CASRSYRGPNTEAFF
>TRBV10-2|TRBD1|.
CASSYQQGAGEAFF
>TRBV7-9|.|few
CASSSFVGYGYTF
>TRBV11-3|TRBD2|.
CASSPRTSGRPGELFF
>TRBV18|.|once
CASSPYDRTYEQYF
>TRBV9|TRBD2|.
CASSATWRGYNEQFF
>TRBV28|TRBD2|.
CASSLTREGHSGEQYF
>TRBV6-6|TRBD2|.
CASSYSREGGETQYF
>TRBV2|TRBD1|.
CASSEAPGQGYEQYF
>TRBV5-1|.|.
CASSLEPGHPLTSGNTIYF
>TRBV2|.|few
CASSERRALNTEAFF
>TRBV10-1|TRBD2|.
CASSESSGGSYNEQFF
>TRBV7-9|.|.
CASSPRSGTGELFF
>TRBV7-2|TRBD2|.
CASSFRRGSYEQYF
>TRBV5-4|TRBD1|.
CASSLGTAKDEKLFF
>TRBV4-1|.|.
CASSQMRTNEKLFF
>TRBV10-2|.|few
CASSVQDTYEQYF
>TRBV27|TRBD1|.
CASSRVRGHQPQHF
>TRBV30|.|.
CAWSSGKLQETQYF